The entry below gives a single TCR beta chain sequence along with its context. The germline gives CDR1 MNHEY, CDR2 SVGAGI. The CDR3 length is 16 residues. The V gene lost 2 bases and the J gene lost 4 bases, with 17 bases spanning the gap. The data were taken from a study of shared clonotypes between healthy human individuals. Assay execution proceeded at the deep level. Replicate PCRs run on sorted subsets employed 200 ng DNA, 25,000 to 35,000 T cell genomes. Clones were read by immunoSEQ multiplex PCR, and TCRdb kept only the in-frame ones, dropping some. The sample records 2,500,000 or so clones, 80% to 95% being singletons.

V usage is TRBV6-5 and J usage is TRBJ2-5; D is unresolved. The origin of this receptor is a man between 18 and 35 years old in good health. Some clones in this sample may be carry-over from other donors' samples. The sequencing input was naive CD4+ T cells from PBMCs. Documented subset: CD45RA+ positively selected. CDR3 nucleotides: TGTGCCAGCAGTTACAATGGGCGCGTGTTTAGAGAGACCCAGTACTTC. Translating gives CASSYNGRVFRETQYF.